A selection of T cell receptor beta chains follows, all from one sample in a study of post-analysis software for immune sequencing data. Each CDR3 protein is one row after TCRdb ran MiXCR on the PCR reads. The table includes under 900,000 distinct CDR3 sequences, 53% detected once. The sequenced sample consisted of blood. These receptors all come from a girl aged 10 to 17 with multiple sclerosis. The CDR3 runs from the conserved cysteine through the conserved F or W. Fields, in order: V gene, J gene, D gene, clone size, CDR3 protein, CDR3 DNA. The D gene is left open where the match is weak. Clone size is shown for a subset of rows, as once, few, many or a class of expanded clone.

>TRBV19|TRBJ2-1|TRBD1|-
CASSTGTGVYNVQFF
TGTGCCAGTAGTACCGGGACAGGGGTATACAATGTGCAGTTCTTC
>TRBV13|TRBJ2-5|TRBD2|-
CASSRLGTSGGYQETQYF
TGTGCCAGCAGCCGACTGGGGACTAGCGGGGGGTACCAAGAGACCCAGTACTTC
>TRBV20-1|TRBJ2-7|-|-
CSARSWQSYEQYF
TGCAGTGCTAGAAGTTGGCAGAGCTACGAGCAGTACTTC
>TRBV30|TRBJ2-1|-|-
CAWSKWGDNEQFF
TGTGCCTGGAGTAAATGGGGTGACAATGAGCAGTTCTTC
>TRBV11-2|TRBJ2-1|TRBD1|-
CASSRDRGLWNEQFF
TGTGCCAGCAGCCGGGACAGGGGGCTGTGGAATGAGCAGTTCTTC
>TRBV20-1|TRBJ2-4|-|-
CSAGMAKNIQYF
TGCAGTGCTGGTATGGCCAAAAACATTCAGTACTTC
>TRBV7-9|TRBJ2-1|TRBD2|-
CASSPAGTPLTYNEQFF
TGTGCCAGCAGCCCAGCGGGAACTCCACTGACCTACAATGAGCAGTTCTTC
>TRBV11-2|TRBJ2-1|TRBD1|-
CASSFRDRFNEQFF
TGTGCCAGCAGCTTCCGGGACAGGTTCAATGAGCAGTTCTTC
>TRBV29-1|TRBJ2-7|-|-
CSALGRAGIGNEQYF
TGCAGCGCCCTGGGTAGGGCGGGAATCGGGAACGAGCAGTACTTC
>TRBV20-1|TRBJ2-3|TRBD2|few
CSAPREGRTDTQYF
TGCAGTGCACCGCGGGAGGGCCGGACAGATACGCAGTATTTT
>TRBV5-1|TRBJ2-3|TRBD2|-
CASSLGTSFGTDTQYF
TGCGCCAGCAGCTTGGGGACTAGCTTTGGCACAGATACGCAGTATTTT
>TRBV20-1|TRBJ1-2|TRBD1|-
CSASQTGKVANYGYTF
TGCAGTGCTTCGCAGACAGGGAAAGTAGCTAACTATGGCTACACCTTC
>TRBV5-1|TRBJ2-7|TRBD1|-
CASSPPRQGSYEQYF
TGCGCCAGCAGCCCCCCACGACAGGGTAGCTACGAGCAGTACTTC
>TRBV9|TRBJ1-6|-|once
CASSVEAGVNSPLHF
TGTGCCAGCAGCGTAGAGGCAGGGGTGAATTCACCCCTCCACTTT
>TRBV5-1|TRBJ2-5|-|-
CASSKGSTQETQYF
TGCGCCAGCAGCAAGGGAAGCACCCAAGAGACCCAGTACTTC
>TRBV7-9|TRBJ2-3|-|few
CASSPVSGEGTDTQYF
TGTGCCAGCAGCCCCGTATCGGGGGAGGGCACAGATACGCAGTATTTT
>TRBV27|TRBJ1-5|-|once
CASRKGGSGSNQPQHF
TGTGCCAGCAGAAAGGGGGGCTCGGGGAGTAATCAGCCCCAGCATTTT
>TRBV7-2|TRBJ2-3|-|-
CASSLADWRDTQYF
TGTGCCAGCAGCCTCGCGGACTGGCGAGATACGCAGTATTTT
>TRBV5-1|TRBJ2-1|-|-
CASSLALFAAGDEQFF
TGCGCCAGCAGCTTGGCCTTGTTTGCAGCAGGCGATGAGCAGTTCTTC
>TRBV5-1|TRBJ2-7|TRBD2|-
CASSPNGASGSFYEQYF
TGCGCCAGCAGCCCGAACGGGGCTAGCGGGAGTTTCTACGAGCAGTACTTC
>TRBV29-1|TRBJ1-6|-|-
CSVGAGFDSPLHF
TGCAGCGTCGGAGCGGGGTTTGATTCACCCCTCCACTTT
>TRBV7-3|TRBJ2-1|-|-
CASSSRDSPEQFF
TGTGCCAGCAGCTCGCGGGACAGTCCTGAGCAGTTCTTC
>TRBV6-5|TRBJ2-7|-|-
CASSRDWNSYEQYF
TGTGCCAGCAGCCGGGACTGGAACTCCTACGAGCAGTACTTC
>TRBV15|TRBJ2-7|-|-
CATSSDRDTDSYEQYF
TGTGCCACCAGCAGCGACCGGGACACCGACTCCTACGAGCAGTACTTC
>TRBV29-1|TRBJ2-1|-|-
CSVDLLGGAGNEQFF
TGCAGCGTTGATTTGTTGGGAGGAGCGGGCAATGAGCAGTTCTTC
>TRBV7-9|TRBJ2-7|TRBD2|-
CASSPTGASGSHEQYF
TGTGCCAGCAGCCCCACCGGAGCTAGCGGGAGTCACGAGCAGTACTTC
>TRBV6-2/TRBV6-3|TRBJ2-3|TRBD1|once
CASSYLAGGWNTDTQYF
TGTGCCAGCAGTTACTTGGCAGGGGGTTGGAACACAGATACGCAGTATTTT
>TRBV14|TRBJ2-3|-|few
CASSPDYTDTQYF
TGTGCCAGCAGCCCGGACTACACAGATACGCAGTATTTT
>TRBV6-1|TRBJ2-5|TRBD2|-
CASSDVAGGGETQYF
TGTGCCAGCAGTGACGTAGCGGGGGGGGGCGAGACCCAGTACTTC
>TRBV7-6|TRBJ1-1|-|-
CVSMRVDDTEAFF
TGTGTCAGCATGCGGGTCGACGACACTGAAGCTTTCTTT
>TRBV4-2|TRBJ2-3|-|few
CASSQGAASTDTQYF
TGTGCCAGCAGCCAGGGGGCGGCTAGCACAGATACGCAGTATTTT
>TRBV28|TRBJ2-7|-|-
CASTLNGYEQYF
TGTGCCAGCACCTTGAACGGATACGAGCAGTACTTC
>TRBV5-1|TRBJ2-4|-|-
CATHSNENIQYF
TGCGCGACACACTCGAATGAAAACATTCAGTACTTC
>TRBV27|TRBJ1-2|-|-
CASSPRRGGSYGYTF
TGTGCCAGCAGTCCACGAAGAGGGGGTTCCTATGGCTACACCTTC
>TRBV2|TRBJ2-3|-|-
CASIADTQYF
TGTGCCAGCATTGCAGATACGCAGTATTTT
>TRBV21-1|TRBJ2-1|-|-
CASTLQGDVGDEQFF
TGTGCCAGCACATTACAGGGGGATGTGGGAGATGAGCAGTTCTTC
>TRBV12-3/TRBV12-4|TRBJ1-1|TRBD1|few
CASSLRTGGTSAFF
TGTGCCAGCAGTTTACGAACAGGGGGAACGTCTGCTTTCTTT
>TRBV2|TRBJ2-1|TRBD2|-
CASRGGLALNEQFF
TGTGCCAGCAGGGGGGGACTAGCCCTCAATGAGCAGTTCTTC
>TRBV5-1|TRBJ1-5|-|-
CASSFGGGHQPQHF
TGCGCCAGCAGTTTCGGCGGAGGCCATCAGCCCCAGCATTTT
>TRBV29-1|TRBJ2-1|-|few
CSALRAPEQFF
TGCAGCGCTCTTAGAGCTCCTGAGCAGTTCTTC
>TRBV5-1|TRBJ2-7|-|-
CASSQSGSTYEQYF
TGCGCCAGCAGCCAAAGTGGGAGTACCTACGAGCAGTACTTC
>TRBV6-2/TRBV6-3|TRBJ2-7|-|-
CASRKLLYEQYF
TGTGCCAGCAGGAAGCTTCTCTACGAGCAGTACTTC
>TRBV12-3/TRBV12-4|TRBJ1-4|TRBD1|-
CASSLPGQAIEKLFF
TGTGCCAGCAGTTTACCGGGACAGGCTATTGAAAAACTGTTTTTT
>TRBV5-5|TRBJ1-6|-|-
CASSLAGNSPLHF
TGTGCCAGCAGCTTGGCCGGAAATTCACCCCTCCACTTT
>TRBV5-1|TRBJ1-2|TRBD1|few
CASSATGNYGYTF
TGCGCCAGCAGCGCGACAGGGAACTATGGCTACACCTTC
>TRBV9|TRBJ1-1|TRBD1|-
CASSVATADRAEAFF
TGTGCCAGCAGCGTAGCGACCGCCGACAGGGCTGAAGCTTTCTTT
>TRBV27|TRBJ2-7|TRBD2|-
CASRDLAGSRPEQYF
TGTGCCAGCAGGGATCTAGCGGGGTCACGTCCCGAGCAGTACTTC
>TRBV7-2|TRBJ1-1|-|once
CASSPKGSNTEAFF
TGTGCCAGCAGCCCAAAAGGGTCGAACACTGAAGCTTTCTTT
>TRBV6-4|TRBJ2-1|TRBD1|-
CASSMDRGVYNEQFF
TGTGCCAGCAGCATGGACAGGGGGGTCTACAATGAGCAGTTCTTC
>TRBV5-1|TRBJ1-1|TRBD1|-
CASSLNEDREGAFF
TGCGCCAGCAGCTTGAATGAGGACAGGGAGGGAGCTTTCTTT
>TRBV29-1|TRBJ2-5|-|-
CSVDAVGRGETQYF
TGCAGCGTTGATGCGGTAGGCAGGGGAGAGACCCAGTACTTC
>TRBV6-5|TRBJ1-2|-|-
CASSYSTGGNYGYTF
TGTGCCAGCAGTTACTCGACAGGCGGAAACTATGGCTACACCTTC
>TRBV20-1|TRBJ1-5|TRBD1|few
CSASRDRWSNQPQHF
TGCAGTGCTAGCCGGGACAGGTGGAGCAATCAGCCCCAGCATTTT